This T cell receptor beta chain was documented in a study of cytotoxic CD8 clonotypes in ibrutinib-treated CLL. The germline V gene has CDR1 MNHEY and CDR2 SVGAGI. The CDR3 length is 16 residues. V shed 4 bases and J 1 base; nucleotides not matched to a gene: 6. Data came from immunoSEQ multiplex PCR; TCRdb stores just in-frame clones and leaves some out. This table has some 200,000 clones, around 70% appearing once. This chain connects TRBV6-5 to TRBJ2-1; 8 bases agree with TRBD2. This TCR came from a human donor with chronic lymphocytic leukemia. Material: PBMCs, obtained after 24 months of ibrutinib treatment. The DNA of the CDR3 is TGTGCCAGCAGTTCCCGGGGGGGGAAGTCCTACAATGAGCAGTTCTTC. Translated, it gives CASSSRGGKSYNEQFF.